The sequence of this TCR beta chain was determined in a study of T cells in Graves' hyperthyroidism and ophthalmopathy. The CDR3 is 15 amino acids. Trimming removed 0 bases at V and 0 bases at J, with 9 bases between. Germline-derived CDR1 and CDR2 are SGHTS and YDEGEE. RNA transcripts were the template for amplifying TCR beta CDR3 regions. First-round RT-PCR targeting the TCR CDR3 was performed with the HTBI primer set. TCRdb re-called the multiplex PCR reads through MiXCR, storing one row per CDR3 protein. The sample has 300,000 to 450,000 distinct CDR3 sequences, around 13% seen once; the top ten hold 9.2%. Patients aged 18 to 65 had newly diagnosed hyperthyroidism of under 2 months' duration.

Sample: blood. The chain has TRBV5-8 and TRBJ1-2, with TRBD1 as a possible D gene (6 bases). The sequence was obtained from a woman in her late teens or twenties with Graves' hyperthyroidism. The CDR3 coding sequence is TGTGCCAGCAGCTTGGACAGGGCCTCTAACTATGGCTACACCTTC. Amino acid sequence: CASSLDRASNYGYTF.